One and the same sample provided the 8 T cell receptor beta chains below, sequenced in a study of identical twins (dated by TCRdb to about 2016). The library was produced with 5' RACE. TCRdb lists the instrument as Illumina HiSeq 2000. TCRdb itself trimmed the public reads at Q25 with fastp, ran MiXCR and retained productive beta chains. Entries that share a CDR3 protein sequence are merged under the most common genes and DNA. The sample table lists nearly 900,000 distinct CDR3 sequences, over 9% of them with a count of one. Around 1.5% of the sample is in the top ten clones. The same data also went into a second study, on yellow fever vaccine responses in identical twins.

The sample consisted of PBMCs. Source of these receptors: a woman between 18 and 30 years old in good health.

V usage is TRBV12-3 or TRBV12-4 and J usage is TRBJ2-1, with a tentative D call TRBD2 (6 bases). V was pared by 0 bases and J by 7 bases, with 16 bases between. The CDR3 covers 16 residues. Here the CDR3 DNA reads TGTGCCAGCAGTTTAGCAATTGAACGGGAGATTAATGAGCAGTTCTTC. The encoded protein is CASSLAIEREINEQFF.

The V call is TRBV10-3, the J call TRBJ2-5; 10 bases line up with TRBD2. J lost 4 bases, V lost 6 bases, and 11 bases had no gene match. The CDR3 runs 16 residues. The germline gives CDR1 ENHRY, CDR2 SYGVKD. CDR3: CAISRGSGGPGETQYF. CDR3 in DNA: TGTGCCATCAGCCGAGGTAGCGGGGGGCCGGGAGAGACCCAGTACTTC.

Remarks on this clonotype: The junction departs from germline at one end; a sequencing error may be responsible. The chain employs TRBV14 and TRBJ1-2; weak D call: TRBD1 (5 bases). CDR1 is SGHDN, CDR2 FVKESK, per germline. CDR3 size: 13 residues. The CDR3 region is CASSAGGNSGYTF. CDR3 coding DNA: TGTGCCAGCAGCGCTGGGGGGAACTCTGGCTACACCTTC.

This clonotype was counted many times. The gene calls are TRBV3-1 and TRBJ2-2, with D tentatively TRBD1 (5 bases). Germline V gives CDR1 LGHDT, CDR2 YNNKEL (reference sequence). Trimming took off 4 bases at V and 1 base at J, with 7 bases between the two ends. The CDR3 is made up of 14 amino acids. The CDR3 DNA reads TGTGCCAGCAGCCGCAGGGAGAACACCGGGGAGCTGTTTTTT. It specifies CASSRRENTGELFF.

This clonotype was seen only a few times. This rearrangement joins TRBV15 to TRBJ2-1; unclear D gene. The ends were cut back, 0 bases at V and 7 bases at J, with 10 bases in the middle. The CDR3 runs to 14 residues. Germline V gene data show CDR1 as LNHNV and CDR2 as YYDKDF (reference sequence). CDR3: CATSRDTSGNEQFF. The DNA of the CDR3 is TGTGCCACCAGCAGAGATACTTCCGGAAATGAGCAGTTCTTC.

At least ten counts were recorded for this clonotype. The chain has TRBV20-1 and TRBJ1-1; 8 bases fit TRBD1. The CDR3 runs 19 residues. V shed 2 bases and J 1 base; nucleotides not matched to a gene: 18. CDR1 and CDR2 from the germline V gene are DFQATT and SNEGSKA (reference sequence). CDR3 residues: CSARSPSTRGLFWNTEAFF. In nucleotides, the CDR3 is TGCAGTGCTAGATCCCCATCAACCAGGGGGCTATTTTGGAACACTGAAGCTTTCTTT.

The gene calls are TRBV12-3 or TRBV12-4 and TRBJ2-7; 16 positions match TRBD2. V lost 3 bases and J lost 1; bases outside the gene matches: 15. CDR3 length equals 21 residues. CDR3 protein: CASSFWGLAGGPGMGSYEQYF. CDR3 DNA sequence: TGTGCCAGCAGTTTTTGGGGACTAGCGGGAGGGCCGGGTATGGGGTCCTACGAGCAGTACTTC.

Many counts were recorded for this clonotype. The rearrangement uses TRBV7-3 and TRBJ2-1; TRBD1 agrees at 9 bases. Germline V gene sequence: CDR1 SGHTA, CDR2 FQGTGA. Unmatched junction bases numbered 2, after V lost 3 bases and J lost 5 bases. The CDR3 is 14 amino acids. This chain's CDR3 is CASSFGQGNNEQFF. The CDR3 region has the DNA TGTGCCAGCAGCTTTGGACAGGGGAACAATGAGCAGTTCTTC. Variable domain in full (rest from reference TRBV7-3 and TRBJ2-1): GAGVSQTPSNKVTEKGKYVELRCDPISGHTALYWYRQSLGQGPEFLIYFQGTGAADDSGLPNDRFFAVRPEGSVSTLKIQRTERGDSAVYLCASSFGQGNNEQFFGPGTRLTVL.